Each of the 22 T cell receptor beta chains below was sequenced from the same sample in a study of cytomegalovirus exposure and HLA in healthy donors (dated by TCRdb to 2016 to 2017). Libraries were prepared through the immunoSEQ multiplex PCR assay. TCRdb mirrors the immuneACCESS table, restricted to in-frame sequences. Some clones are absent from its copies; in checked studies, under half trace to an unresolved V gene, and the reason for the others is unknown. In all, the sample holds a few hundred thousand clones, and more than 80% of those were seen once. About 0.8% of the sample comes from the top ten. Sequencing was done on a sample of PBMCs. These receptors originate from a woman in her late teens or twenties in good health and CMV-seronegative.

The V call is TRBV5-4, the J call TRBJ2-5, with D possibly TRBD1 on 5 matching bases. This CDR3 has 14 residues. V was trimmed by 6 bases and J by 5 bases, leaving 17 bases between them. CDR1 and CDR2 from the germline V gene are SGHNT and YYREEE (reference sequence). CDR3 in DNA: TGTGCCAGCACCCCGGACACAGGCTTCGAGACCCAGTACTTC. This codes for CASTPDTGFETQYF.

The J gene is TRBJ1-2, the V gene TRBV14; no clear D. CDR1 and CDR2 from the germline V gene are SGHDN and FVKESK. This CDR3 region has 17 residues. V was clipped by 4 bases and J by 8 bases, with 26 bases between them. CDR3 region: CASSPRLGSSSGEGYTF. CDR3 nucleotides: TGTGCCAGCAGCCCCCGACTTGGCTCCTCATCTGGTGAGGGCTACACCTTC.

The gene calls are TRBV6-1 and TRBJ2-5, with 9 bases fitting TRBD1. The CDR3 spans 16 residues. V lost 2 bases and J lost 1; bases outside the gene matches: 5. Germline CDR1 MNHNS, CDR2 SASEGT. The CDR3 DNA reads TGTGCCAGCAGTGAATGGACAGGGGAGGTCCAAGAGACCCAGTACTTC. Its protein product is CASSEWTGEVQETQYF.

The chain is built from TRBV7-6 and TRBJ1-1; 11 nucleotides match TRBD1. V shed 5 bases, J shed 1 base, and the junction held 6 bases outside the gene matches. Germline V lookup: CDR1 SGHVS, CDR2 FNYEAQ. The CDR3 consists of 16 residues. Here the CDR3 DNA reads TGTGCCAGCAGCCCGGGACAGGGGGTTGCGAACACTGAAGCTTTCTTT. This codes for CASSPGQGVANTEAFF. Together with reference TRBV7-6 and TRBJ1-1, the CDR3 gives the full variable domain: GAGVSQSPRYKVTKRGQDVALRCDPISGHVSLYWYRQALGQGPEFLTYFNYEAQQDKSGLPNDRFSAERPEGSISTLTIQRTEQRDSAMYRCASSPGQGVANTEAFFGQGTRLTVV.

The gene calls are TRBV2 and TRBJ2-2, with D possibly being TRBD2 (6 bases). The CDR3 runs 15 residues. From germline, CDR1 is SNHLY and CDR2 FYNNEI. V was cut by 6 bases and J by 1 base, with 12 bases left in between. The CDR3 sequence: CASRRDSGNTGELFF. The CDR3 DNA reads as TGTGCCAGCAGACGGGACTCAGGGAACACCGGGGAGCTGTTTTTT.

This clone was counted only a few times. The CDR3 DNA is TGTGCCAGCAGTGAAAGAGACTATGGCTACACCTTC. Translation gives CASSERDYGYTF. The genes are TRBV2 and TRBJ1-2; D gene uncertain. CDR3 length: 12 amino acids. Germline V gene lookup returns CDR1 SNHLY and CDR2 FYNNEI. Trimming cost V 2 bases and J 3 bases, with 4 bases left between them. Variable domain in full (rest from reference TRBV2 and TRBJ1-2): EPEVTQTPSHQVTQMGQEVILRCVPISNHLYFYWYRQILGQKVEFLVSFYNNEISEKSEIFDDQFSVERPDGSNFTLKIRSTKLEDSAMYFCASSERDYGYTFGSGTRLTVV.

The genes are TRBV30 and TRBJ1-1; a possible D gene is TRBD1 (5 bases). This CDR3 comprises 16 residues. V was pared by 2 bases and J by 8 bases, with 24 bases between. Germline assignment: CDR1 GTSNPN and CDR2 SVGIG (reference sequence). As DNA, the CDR3 is TGTGCCTGGAGTCTCAACACCCCCGGGCCGGGGGGGGAAGCTTTCTTT. This codes for CAWSLNTPGPGGEAFF.

The chain is built from TRBV29-1 and TRBJ2-1; TRBD2 agrees at 8 bases. CDR3 length: 12 residues. The V and J ends lost 4 bases and 10 bases, in that order; junction bases with no gene match: 6. Per germline, CDR1 SQVTM and CDR2 ANQGSEA. CDR3 loop: CSVAGLAGEQFF. Written as DNA, the CDR3 is TGCAGCGTTGCCGGACTAGCTGGAGAGCAGTTCTTC.

The genes are TRBV27 and TRBJ2-2; D gene unclear. Per the germline V gene, CDR1 is MNHEY and CDR2 is SMNVEV (reference sequence). V lost 7 bases and J lost 4, with 19 bases in between. This CDR3 region has 16 residues. The CDR3 DNA is TGTGCCAGCACCCAAGCCATAACCCCTTTCACCGGGGAGCTGTTTTTT. Protein sequence: CASTQAITPFTGELFF.

The V gene is TRBV6-1, the J gene TRBJ2-2; 7 bases agree with TRBD1. V lost 8 bases and J lost 3; bases outside the gene matches: 3. The CDR3 length is 13 residues. Germline CDR1 MNHNS, CDR2 SASEGT. As DNA, the CDR3 is TGTGCCAGCCGGACAGGTCACACCGGGGAGCTGTTTTTT. Translated, it gives CASRTGHTGELFF.

The J gene is TRBJ2-3, the V gene TRBV27, with 8 bases matching TRBD2. Unmatched junction bases numbered 7, after V lost 3 bases and J lost 5 bases. CDR1 is MNHEY, CDR2 SMNVEV, per germline (reference sequence). This CDR3 is 15 amino acids long. The CDR3 reads CASSFAGGHEDTQYF. The CDR3 DNA reads as TGTGCCAGCAGTTTTGCGGGAGGTCATGAAGATACGCAGTATTTT.

The gene calls are TRBV6-1 and TRBJ1-2; D perhaps matches TRBD1 (5 bases). V lost 3 bases and J lost 7, with 9 bases in between. CDR3 length equals 12 residues. Germline CDR1 reads MNHNS; CDR2 reads SASEGT. The CDR3 region has the DNA TGTGCCAGCAGTGAGTTACAGGTTGGCTACACCTTC. Translating it yields CASSELQVGYTF.

The genes are TRBV6-1 and TRBJ2-2; 9 bases fit TRBD1. Germline V gives CDR1 MNHNS, CDR2 SASEGT. This CDR3 spans 15 amino acids. Trimming took 5 bases from V and 1 from J; bases not matched to a gene: 2. CDR3 nucleotides: TGTGCCAGCAGTCCGGGACAGGGGAACACCGGGGAGCTGTTTTTT. Translation gives CASSPGQGNTGELFF.

This chain joins TRBV27 and TRBJ1-2; D call uncertain. The CDR3 is 15 residues long. Trimming stripped 3 bases from V and 0 bases from J, with 11 bases between. Germline V gene lookup returns CDR1 MNHEY and CDR2 SMNVEV (reference sequence). CDR3 in amino acids: CASSFGRTANYGYTF. CDR3 DNA sequence: TGTGCCAGCAGTTTCGGACGGACTGCTAACTATGGCTACACCTTC.

This clone has only one observation. The chain's CDR3 is CASSKRGQPRYTF. CDR3 sequence (DNA): TGTGCCAGCAGTAAAAGGGGACAGCCTCGCTACACCTTC. The rearrangement uses TRBV6-5 and TRBJ1-2; TRBD1 aligns across 7 bases. The germline V gene has CDR1 MNHEY and CDR2 SVGAGI. The CDR3 is 13 residues long. V lost 5 bases, J lost 9 bases, and 9 bases stayed unmatched.

The CDR3 DNA sequence: TGCGCCAGCAGTGAGTCCCGGCGGGAGACAGATACGCAGTATTTT. This codes for CASSESRRETDTQYF. The chain carries TRBV10-1 and TRBJ2-3; 7 bases line up with TRBD2. The length of the CDR3 is 15 residues. CDR1 and CDR2 from the germline V gene are WNHNN and SYGVQD (reference sequence). With 0 bases clipped from V and 3 bases from J, the junction kept 3 bases outside the gene matches.

This chain links TRBV6-1 with TRBJ2-5, with 8 bases fitting TRBD1. V was clipped by 0 bases and J by 6 bases; unmatched bases: 12. Per the germline V gene, CDR1 is MNHNS and CDR2 is SASEGT. The CDR3 spans 17 residues. The CDR3 loop is CASSEATRTGKKKTQYF. The CDR3 DNA is TGTGCCAGCAGTGAAGCTACCCGGACAGGGAAGAAAAAGACCCAGTACTTC.

This chain uses TRBV5-1 with TRBJ1-4, with 9 bases lining up with TRBD1. The germline gives CDR1 SGHRS, CDR2 YFSETQ. CDR3 length: 17 residues. J was trimmed by 3 bases and V by 3 bases; bases with no gene match: 9. This CDR3 reads CASSYSGTGTPNEKLFF. Here the CDR3 DNA reads TGCGCCAGCAGCTATTCCGGGACAGGGACACCTAATGAAAAACTGTTTTTT.

The chain has TRBV30 and TRBJ1-6; perhaps TRBD1 as D (5 bases). Deletions cut 5 bases from V and 13 bases from J, with 18 bases between. CDR1 is GTSNPN, CDR2 SVGIG, per germline (reference sequence). This CDR3 contains 13 residues. CDR3 bases: TGTGCCTGGGGGGCAAGCCAGATTTGGCCCCTCCACTTT. Protein: CAWGASQIWPLHF.

The chain couples TRBV6-6 to TRBJ2-6; 7 nucleotides align to TRBD1. Germline CDR1 and CDR2: MNHNY and SVGAGI (reference sequence). The V segment lost 4 bases and the J segment 2 bases; nucleotides outside the gene matches: 5. The CDR3 has 16 residues. CDR3 nucleotide sequence: TGTGCCAGCAGTTCCCCGGACAGGACTGGGGCCAACGTCCTGACTTTC. Its translation is CASSSPDRTGANVLTF.

The genes are TRBV5-4 and TRBJ1-1, with TRBD1 identical over 7 bases. The germline gives CDR1 SGHNT, CDR2 YYREEE (reference sequence). The CDR3 length is 14 residues. The V segment lost 4 bases and the J segment 7 bases; nucleotides outside the gene matches: 10. The CDR3 coding sequence is TGTGCCAGCAGCACCGGACAGGCCCCAGGTGAAGCTTTCTTT. Encoded protein: CASSTGQAPGEAFF.

A single count supports this clone. Here the CDR3 DNA reads TGCGCCAGCAGCTTGGTGGGTACAGGAGGGTACACTGAAGCTTTCTTT. Translation: CASSLVGTGGYTEAFF. This chain links TRBV5-1 with TRBJ1-1; D might be TRBD1 (5 bases). V was clipped by 0 bases and J by 3 bases, with 15 bases between them. Germline CDR1 is SGHRS and CDR2 is YFSETQ. The CDR3 totals 16 residues.